Listed here is a single T cell receptor (beta chain). The table lists this clonotype with many counts. Which antigen it targets is not known. Within one base of it there is no much larger clone, and no base qualities were kept. The data stem from a study of identical twins (dated by TCRdb to about 2016). For the study in its entirety: To test whether fetal clonotypes persist, this study deep-sequenced TCR alpha and beta repertoires from monozygotic twins, from unrelated adults of various ages, and from cord blood. Replicate twin experiments were performed at different times using different library preparation protocols to rule out contamination. Results the study describes overall, beyond this receptor: Invariant T cells such as MAIT and iNKT could partly confound zero-insertion analyses, though diverse VJ usage argued against this for most clonotypes. Because the same donors could not be followed over many years, the conclusions depended on cross-sectional statistical analysis. The excess sharing between twins in beta out-of-frame sequences was weaker because fewer shared sequences reduced the signal-to-noise ratio. Compared with coincidental sharing between unrelated individuals, out-of-frame TCR alpha sequences shared between twins showed an excess of sequences with low generation probability. Fewer insertions were carried by abundant cord blood beta clonotypes, a similar but weaker trend appeared in young adult naive repertoires, and no such trend appeared in memory repertoires. Recombination models systematically underestimated out-of-frame TCR alpha sharing in monozygotic twins but agreed with sharing between unrelated individuals.

Every donor was a healthy Caucasian. Three pairs of female monozygotic twins, all aged about 18 to 30 years, were included in the twin cohort. Peripheral blood mononuclear cells were the source from which RNA for the TCR libraries was isolated. Taken from the germline V gene (reference sequence), the CDR1 and CDR2 loops are LGHDT and YNNKEL. V is clipped by 3 bases and J by 5 bases, and the sequence between their germline boundaries is 8 bases long. The CDR3 goes from the cysteine to the phenylalanine over 13 residues. Only CDR3 DNA remains: 39 bases, in frame from the first base. The library was produced with 5' RACE. The data were produced on an Illumina HiSeq 2000. A universal primer binding site was added through template switching, and the final cDNA carried a unique molecular identifier so that TCR cDNA molecules could be counted accurately. Specific primers in the conserved constant-segment region were used to synthesize first-strand cDNA for TCR alpha and beta chains. Each cDNA library was double barcoded, with a SMART-Mk sample barcode plus Illumina barcodes, to control for contamination. Two successive PCR steps introduced TruSeq adapter sequences along with Illumina sample barcodes. The TCR alpha and beta cDNA libraries were sequenced on the Illumina HiSeq platform using custom primers. Per the original workflow: MiGEC was used to process raw reads and extract unique molecular identifiers, and MiXCR was used to find CDR3 positions. For each individual, recombination models were inferred using an EM algorithm with the repgenHMM and IGoR tools. The analysis of shared clonotypes was done with the tcR package in R, with sharing normalized by the product of cloneset sizes. To study raw recombination without the effects of thymic and clonal selection, out-of-frame nonproductive sequences were analyzed. TCRdb redid the processing of the public reads, applying fastp at Q25 and MiXCR, and retained in-frame beta chains. Merged by CDR3 protein, the rows form single entries marked with the most common genes and DNA. TCRdb's processing, not the authors', yielded these V and J calls. For this sample the table gives some 900,000 distinct CDR3 sequences, of which 9% to 15% were detected only once. The ten largest account for 1.5% to 2% of the sample.

This sample was shared with a second study, whose subject was yellow fever vaccine responses in identical twins. As the second paper documents: The T cell response to vaccination in identical twins was reported by the authors to appear partly convergent and partly personalized. Focusing on identical twins, the study followed the T cell clones that responded to the vaccine, and did so with precision.

What was sequenced was PBMCs. This receptor was obtained from a woman aged 18 to 35 in good health. The chain is assembled from TRBV3-1 and TRBJ1-5; TRBD1 is a weak D gene call, 5 bases matching. CDR3 reads: CASSQGLYQPQHF. The bases read TGTGCCAGCAGCCAGGGACTTTATCAGCCCCAGCATTTT. Joined to the reference TRBV3-1 and TRBJ1-5 proteins, this CDR3 gives the full variable domain: DTAVSQTPKYLVTQMGNDKSIKCEQNLGHDTMYWYKQDSKKFLKIMFSYNNKELIINETVPNRFSPKSPDKAHLNLHINSLELGDSAVYFCASSQGLYQPQHFGDGTRLSIL.